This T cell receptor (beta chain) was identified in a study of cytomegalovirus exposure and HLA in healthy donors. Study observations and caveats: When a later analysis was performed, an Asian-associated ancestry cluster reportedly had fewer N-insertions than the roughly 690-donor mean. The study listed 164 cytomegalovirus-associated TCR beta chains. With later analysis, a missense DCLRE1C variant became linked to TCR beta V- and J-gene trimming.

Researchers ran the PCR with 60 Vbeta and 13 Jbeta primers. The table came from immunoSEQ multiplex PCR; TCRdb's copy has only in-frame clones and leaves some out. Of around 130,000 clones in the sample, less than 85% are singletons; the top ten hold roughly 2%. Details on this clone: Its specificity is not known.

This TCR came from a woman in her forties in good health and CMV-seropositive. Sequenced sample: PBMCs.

The CDR3 here is CASSPQGVRNSYEQYF. In DNA form, the CDR3 reads TGTGCCAGCAGCCCACAGGGGGTTAGAAACTCCTACGAGCAGTACTTC. The chain couples TRBV7-9 to TRBJ2-7; TRBD1 matches 8 bases. Germline CDR1 is SEHNR and CDR2 is FQNEAQ (reference sequence). The CDR3 is made up of 16 amino acids. The ends lost 5 bases at V and 0 bases at J; junction bases unmatched: 9.